Listed below are T cell receptor beta chains from one sample, sequenced in a study of blood T cell repertoires in COVID-19. Only in-frame clones appear in the TCRdb table, and some are missing; sequencing was by immunoSEQ multiplex PCR. This table holds tens of thousands of clones, 65% to 85% found once. Material for sequencing was peripheral blood. Every receptor here comes from a man aged 65 to 85 with active or convalescent COVID-19. The CDR3 runs from the conserved cysteine through the conserved F or W. A D gene is named only where the DNA matches it firmly. A clone size is listed for some rows: how often the clone was seen (once, few, many), or a class if it is expanded.

clone_size: NA; j_call: TRBJ2-1; v_call: TRBV2; d_call: TRBD2; cdr3_aa: CASGAGGLTYNEQFF; cdr3_nt: TGTGCCAGCGGTGCGGGGGGCCTAACCTACAATGAGCAGTTCTTC
clone_size: once; j_call: TRBJ2-7; v_call: TRBV27; d_call: NA; cdr3_aa: CASSLDSYEQYF; cdr3_nt: TGTGCCAGCAGTCTGGACAGTTACGAGCAGTACTTC
clone_size: NA; j_call: TRBJ2-3; v_call: TRBV5-1; d_call: NA; cdr3_aa: CASSLALDSADTQYF; cdr3_nt: TGCGCCAGCAGCTTGGCCCTGGACAGCGCAGATACGCAGTATTTT
clone_size: NA; j_call: TRBJ2-5; v_call: TRBV21-1; d_call: NA; cdr3_aa: CASSKCTAGTSGGRRGQETQYF; cdr3_nt: TGTGCCAGCAGCAAGTGTACGGCCGGGACTAGCGGGGGGAGAAGAGGCCAAGAGACCCAGTACTTC
clone_size: once; j_call: TRBJ2-1; v_call: TRBV29-1; d_call: TRBD1; cdr3_aa: CSVGSGTGGRRGTNNEQFF; cdr3_nt: TGCAGCGTTGGATCCGGGACAGGGGGGAGAAGGGGAACTAACAATGAGCAGTTCTTC
clone_size: NA; j_call: TRBJ1-3; v_call: TRBV5-5; d_call: NA; cdr3_aa: CASRPTGFADTIYF; cdr3_nt: TGTGCCAGCAGACCAACAGGGTTCGCAGACACCATATATTTT
clone_size: NA; j_call: TRBJ2-2; v_call: TRBV19; d_call: TRBD1; cdr3_aa: CASSRYRDSATGELFF; cdr3_nt: TGTGCCAGTAGTAGATACCGGGACAGCGCCACCGGGGAGCTGTTTTTT
clone_size: NA; j_call: TRBJ2-1; v_call: TRBV27; d_call: TRBD2; cdr3_aa: CASSPGTSGGRIYNEQFF; cdr3_nt: TGTGCCAGCAGTCCAGGGACTAGCGGGGGCCGAATATACAATGAGCAGTTCTTC
clone_size: NA; j_call: TRBJ2-3; v_call: TRBV19; d_call: TRBD1; cdr3_aa: CASIDRGSTDTQYF; cdr3_nt: TGTGCCAGTATAGACAGGGGTAGCACAGATACGCAGTATTTT
clone_size: NA; j_call: TRBJ2-1; v_call: TRBV2; d_call: TRBD1; cdr3_aa: CASRPGQSYNEQFF; cdr3_nt: TGTGCCAGCAGACCGGGACAGTCCTACAATGAGCAGTTCTTC
clone_size: NA; j_call: TRBJ1-5; v_call: TRBV3-1/TRBV3-2; d_call: TRBD1; cdr3_aa: CASSPGKDRVEPQHF; cdr3_nt: TGTGCCAGCAGCCCGGGGAAAGACAGGGTCGAGCCCCAGCATTTT
clone_size: few; j_call: TRBJ1-3; v_call: TRBV28; d_call: TRBD1; cdr3_aa: CASRKGQGVFGGNTIYF; cdr3_nt: TGTGCCAGCAGAAAGGGACAGGGGGTGTTTGGTGGAAACACCATATATTTT
clone_size: NA; j_call: TRBJ1-6; v_call: TRBV10-2; d_call: TRBD1; cdr3_aa: CASSSLQGISPLHF; cdr3_nt: TGCGCCAGCAGTTCATTACAGGGGATCTCACCCCTCCACTTT
clone_size: NA; j_call: TRBJ1-2; v_call: TRBV3-1/TRBV3-2; d_call: TRBD1; cdr3_aa: CASSQAIRTGTYGYTF; cdr3_nt: TGTGCCAGCAGCCAAGCGATTAGGACAGGGACCTATGGCTACACCTTC
clone_size: NA; j_call: TRBJ2-5; v_call: TRBV7-9; d_call: TRBD1; cdr3_aa: CASSPPISRGETQYF; cdr3_nt: TGTGCCAGCAGCCCGCCGATCAGCAGGGGGGAGACCCAGTACTTC
clone_size: NA; j_call: TRBJ1-1; v_call: TRBV29-1; d_call: NA; cdr3_aa: CSASQGPPNTEAFF; cdr3_nt: TGCAGCGCTTCTCAGGGGCCGCCGAACACTGAAGCTTTCTTT
clone_size: NA; j_call: TRBJ1-4; v_call: TRBV12-2; d_call: NA; cdr3_aa: CASRPRGQGGEKLFF; cdr3_nt: TGTGCAAGTCGCCCACGTGGACAGGGGGGTGAAAAACTGTTTTTT
clone_size: NA; j_call: TRBJ2-3; v_call: TRBV28; d_call: TRBD2; cdr3_aa: CASSSTGLAGGRDTQYF; cdr3_nt: TGTGCCAGCAGTTCCACCGGACTAGCGGGGGGGCGGGATACGCAGTATTTT
clone_size: NA; j_call: TRBJ2-7; v_call: TRBV7-9; d_call: TRBD2; cdr3_aa: CASSLSGRGAHEQYF; cdr3_nt: TGTGCCAGCAGCTTGTCCGGGCGGGGGGCCCACGAGCAGTACTTC
clone_size: NA; j_call: TRBJ1-2; v_call: TRBV9; d_call: NA; cdr3_aa: CASSVSEEGGYTF; cdr3_nt: TGTGCCAGCAGCGTATCGGAGGAGGGCGGCTACACCTTC
clone_size: NA; j_call: TRBJ2-4; v_call: TRBV5-6; d_call: NA; cdr3_aa: CASSLGRVAKNIQYF; cdr3_nt: TGTGCCAGCAGCTTGGGGAGGGTAGCCAAAAACATTCAGTACTTC
clone_size: NA; j_call: TRBJ1-2; v_call: TRBV7-9; d_call: NA; cdr3_aa: CASSLEEGMGYGYTF; cdr3_nt: TGTGCCAGCAGCTTAGAGGAGGGGATGGGCTATGGCTACACCTTC
clone_size: once; j_call: TRBJ1-6; v_call: TRBV10-1; d_call: NA; cdr3_aa: CASKGKNSYNSPLHF; cdr3_nt: TGCGCCAGCAAGGGGAAAAACTCCTATAATTCACCCCTCCACTTT
clone_size: NA; j_call: TRBJ2-7; v_call: TRBV30; d_call: NA; cdr3_aa: CAWSINSAYGQYF; cdr3_nt: TGTGCCTGGAGTATTAACAGTGCCTACGGGCAGTACTTC